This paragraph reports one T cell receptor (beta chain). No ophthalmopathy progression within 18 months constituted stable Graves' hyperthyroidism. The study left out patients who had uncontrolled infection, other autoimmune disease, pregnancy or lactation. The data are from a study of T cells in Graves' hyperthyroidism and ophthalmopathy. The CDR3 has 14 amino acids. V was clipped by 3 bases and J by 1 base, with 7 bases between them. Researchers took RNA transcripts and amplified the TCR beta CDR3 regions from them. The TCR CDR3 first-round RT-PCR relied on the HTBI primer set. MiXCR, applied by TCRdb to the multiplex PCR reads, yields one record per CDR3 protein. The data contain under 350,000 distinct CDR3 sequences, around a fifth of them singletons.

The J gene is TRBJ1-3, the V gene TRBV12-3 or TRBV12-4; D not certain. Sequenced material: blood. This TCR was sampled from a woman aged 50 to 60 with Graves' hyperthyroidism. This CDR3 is CASSFVDSGNTIYF. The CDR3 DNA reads TGTGCCAGCAGTTTTGTGGATTCTGGAAACACCATATATTTT.